What follows are 22 T cell receptor beta chains derived from one specimen sequenced in a study of response to subunit inactivated influenza vaccine. TCRdb processed the RT-PCR reads anew with MiXCR; each CDR3 protein has one entry. The sample lists more than 400,000 distinct CDR3 sequences; roughly 11% were seen once. Here the sequenced sample was PBMCs from blood, taken 40 to 50 days after vaccination. Receptors originate from a man between 45 and 60 years old who received an inactivated influenza vaccine.

This clonotype was observed a few times. In DNA, the CDR3 is TGCAGTGCTAGAGATCTGGGGGCGGATCAGCCCCAGCATTTT. This encodes CSARDLGADQPQHF. The chain combines TRBV20-1 with TRBJ1-5; perhaps TRBD1 as D (6 bases). Germline assignment: CDR1 DFQATT and CDR2 SNEGSKA (reference sequence). V gave up 0 bases and J gave up 5 bases, with 11 bases separating them. This CDR3 contains 14 residues.

The V and J genes are TRBV12-3 or TRBV12-4 and TRBJ2-3, with D unresolved. The CDR3 sequence is 13 residues long. Between the trimmed V and J ends, which lost 2 bases and 7 bases, there was a span of 10 bases. CDR3 residues: CASSLSLTNTQYF. Written as DNA, the CDR3 is TGTGCCAGCAGTTTATCCCTGACGAATACGCAGTATTTT.

The chain couples TRBV7-9 to TRBJ2-1; 8 nucleotides agree with TRBD2. V trimming: 3 bases; J trimming: 5 bases; junction bases outside the gene matches: 6. Germline V gene lookup returns CDR1 SEHNR and CDR2 FQNEAQ (reference sequence). The CDR3 has 15 amino acids. The DNA for the CDR3 is TGTGCCAGCAGCTTCCCGGGACTAGTTGACAATGAGCAGTTCTTC. This encodes CASSFPGLVDNEQFF.

This clonotype was observed a few times. This chain uses TRBV9 with TRBJ2-5; D is tentatively TRBD1 or TRBD2 (5 bases each). Germline-derived CDR1 and CDR2 are SGDLS and YYNGEE. V was pared by 0 bases and J by 1 base, with 7 bases between. The CDR3 sequence is 14 residues long. The CDR3 loop is CASSVAGRQETQYF. In DNA, the CDR3 is TGTGCCAGCAGCGTAGCGGGGCGCCAAGAGACCCAGTACTTC.

In its sample, this clonotype was seen many times. The V and J genes are TRBV29-1 and TRBJ2-3; a weak D match, TRBD2 (5 bases). The CDR3 runs to 15 residues. The germline V and J ends were trimmed by 3 bases and 4 bases, with 17 bases remaining between them. Looked up from germline, CDR1 is SQVTM and CDR2 is ANQGSEA. The CDR3 protein is CSVDAGTITADTQYF. The DNA of the CDR3 is TGCAGCGTTGATGCGGGTACAATCACGGCAGATACGCAGTATTTT.

This rearrangement joins TRBV6-1 to TRBJ2-7; D is possibly TRBD1 (6 bases). The V end was cut by 7 bases, the J end by 6 bases, with 16 bases between. The length of the CDR3 is 13 residues. Germline-derived CDR1 and CDR2 are MNHNS and SASEGT. The CDR3 region has the DNA TGTGCCAGCATGCGAGGTTTGGGGGCCGAGCAGTACTTC. It encodes CASMRGLGAEQYF.

In its sample, this clonotype was seen many times. The chain joins TRBV7-2 to TRBJ1-2, with unresolved D. The germline V and J ends were trimmed by 6 bases and 5 bases, with 22 bases remaining between them. The CDR3 is 16 residues long. Germline-derived CDR1 and CDR2 are SGHTA and FQGNSA. The CDR3 nucleotides read TGTGCCAGCAGTCTGGATTTCCGGGGTTTTTCTTATGGCTACACCTTC. Translation gives CASSLDFRGFSYGYTF.

This clonotype was observed a handful of times. This chain links TRBV10-3 with TRBJ2-2, with D possibly matching TRBD2 (5 bases). This CDR3 is 13 amino acids long. CDR1 and CDR2 (germline): ENHRY, SYGVKD. V was pared by 8 bases and J by 1 base, with 8 bases between. The CDR3 here is CAIQRGNTGELFF. As DNA, the CDR3 is TGTGCCATCCAACGGGGGAACACCGGGGAGCTGTTTTTT.

Notes on this clonotype: Mismatch with germline at one junction end may stem from a read error. V is TRBV20-1 and J is TRBJ1-6, with TRBD1 as a possible D gene (6 bases). CDR1 is DFQATT, CDR2 SNEGSKA, per germline (reference sequence). CDR3 length equals 18 residues. This chain's CDR3 is CCARDWRRGSSYNSPLHF. In nucleotides, the CDR3 is TGCTGTGCTAGAGATTGGCGGAGGGGGAGCTCCTATAATTCACCCCTCCACTTT.

This clonotype has more than one count but fewer than ten. The chain combines TRBV5-1 with TRBJ2-2; 9 bases are a match to TRBD1. Germline CDR1 and CDR2: SGHRS and YFSETQ. This CDR3 has 16 amino acids. V gave up 3 bases and J gave up 4 bases; unmatched junction bases: 7. CDR3 region: CASSSRTGVGTGELFF. In DNA form, the CDR3 reads TGCGCCAGCAGCTCGCGGACAGGGGTGGGCACCGGGGAGCTGTTTTTT.

This chain links TRBV12-3 or TRBV12-4 with TRBJ2-7; 9 bases are shared with TRBD1. The CDR3 consists of 14 residues. V gave up 6 bases and J gave up 5 bases; unmatched junction bases: 8. CDR3 protein: CASSRRTGENEQYF. Here the CDR3 DNA reads TGTGCCAGCAGCCGCCGGACAGGGGAGAACGAGCAGTACTTC.

Note on this clonotype: The junction and the germline gene differ at one end; a read error may be behind it. V is TRBV7-8 and J is TRBJ2-5, with D uncertain. Germline loops: CDR1 SGHVS, CDR2 FQNEAQ. This CDR3 region has 13 residues. CDR3 protein: CASSLQPPADPNF. For the CDR3, the DNA is TGTGCCAGCAGCCTCCAACCCCCGGCCGACCCTAACTTC.

This clonotype came up many times. The CDR3 loop reads CSARGGTRRARGTDTQYF. Written as DNA, the CDR3 is TGCAGTGCTAGAGGCGGGACGAGAAGAGCGAGAGGCACAGATACGCAGTATTTT. The chain joins TRBV20-1 to TRBJ2-3; the D gene is possibly TRBD2 (6 bases). V was cut by 1 base and J by 1 base, with 21 bases left in between. Germline V lookup: CDR1 DFQATT, CDR2 SNEGSKA (reference sequence). The CDR3 runs to 18 residues.

This clonotype was counted many times. The chain links TRBV7-2 to TRBJ1-6, with 8 bases that match TRBD1. The junction had 5 bases not matched to a gene; V was cut back by 0 bases and J by 16 bases. CDR3 size: 13 residues. Per the germline V gene, CDR1 is SGHTA and CDR2 is FQGNSA. For the CDR3, the DNA is TGTGCCAGCAGCTTAGCGGGGACAGGAAGGCTCCACTTT. Translating gives CASSLAGTGRLHF.

Many counts were recorded for this clonotype. This chain links TRBV7-8 with TRBJ1-1; the D is unclear. The CDR3 spans 15 residues. Between the trimmed V and J ends, which lost 5 bases and 1 base, there was a span of 14 bases. The germline V gene encodes CDR1 SGHVS and CDR2 FQNEAQ. The CDR3 region is CASSRDAQRNTEAFF. CDR3 in DNA: TGTGCCAGCAGCCGCGACGCACAGAGGAACACTGAAGCTTTCTTT.

This clonotype was counted many times. J is TRBJ2-7 and V is TRBV7-2; 7 nucleotides agree with TRBD2. The germline CDR1 and CDR2 sequences are SGHTA and FQGNSA. The CDR3 loop spans 16 amino acids. V was clipped by 0 bases and J by 6 bases; unmatched bases: 11. CDR3 bases: TGTGCCAGCAGCTTAGCGCGGCTAGCGGCTACGGGCGAGCAGTACTTC. It is translated as CASSLARLAATGEQYF. Looking up the rest from reference TRBV7-2 and TRBJ2-7 gives the full variable domain: GAGVSQSPSNKVTEKGKDVELRCDPISGHTALYWYRQSLGQGLEFLIYFQGNSAPDKSGLPSDRFSAERTGGSVSTLTIQRTQQEDSAVYLCASSLARLAATGEQYFGPGTRLTVT.

This clonotype was seen a handful of times. The chain has TRBV29-1 and TRBJ2-2; 9 bases agree with TRBD1. Per the germline V gene, CDR1 is SQVTM and CDR2 is ANQGSEA. The length of the CDR3 is 13 residues. After removal of 7 bases from V and 4 bases from J, the junction contained 4 bases not matched to a gene. The CDR3 protein is CSAGQGTTGELFF. The CDR3 DNA is TGCAGCGCCGGACAGGGGACCACCGGGGAGCTGTTTTTT.

The V and J genes are TRBV4-2 and TRBJ2-2; 7 positions agree with TRBD2. Per germline, CDR1 LGHNA and CDR2 YNFKEQ. CDR3 size: 19 residues. Unmatched junction bases numbered 11, after V lost 0 bases and J lost 1 base. The CDR3 sequence: CASSQEPLGSGGNTGELFF. The CDR3 DNA reads as TGTGCCAGCAGCCAAGAGCCATTGGGATCGGGGGGGAACACCGGGGAGCTGTTTTTT.

This clonotype showed up many times. V is TRBV27 and J is TRBJ1-1; no reliable D call. The CDR3 is 13 amino acids. Germline V lookup: CDR1 MNHEY, CDR2 SMNVEV (reference sequence). Trimming cost V 1 base and J 2 bases, with 5 bases left between them. The CDR3 nucleotides are TGTGCCAGCAGTTTATTAAGAAACACTGAAGCTTTCTTT. Translation: CASSLLRNTEAFF.

V is TRBV27 and J is TRBJ1-5, with 10 bases matching TRBD1. Germline CDR1 and CDR2: MNHEY and SMNVEV (reference sequence). This CDR3 comprises 17 residues. Unmatched junction bases numbered 12, after V lost 8 bases and J lost 2 bases. The CDR3 sequence: CASGQTGGASGNQPQHF. CDR3 nucleotides: TGTGCCAGCGGGCAGACAGGGGGCGCGAGTGGCAATCAGCCCCAGCATTTT.

The V call is TRBV9, the J call TRBJ2-5; possibly TRBD1 for D (6 bases). V lost 0 bases to trimming and J lost 5 bases, with 11 bases between them. The CDR3 is 14 residues long. Per germline, CDR1 SGDLS and CDR2 YYNGEE. The CDR3 loop is CASSVGGQAETQYF. CDR3 coding DNA: TGTGCCAGCAGCGTAGGGGGGCAGGCGGAGACCCAGTACTTC.

In this sample, this clonotype turned up a few times. The chain links TRBV29-1 to TRBJ2-5, with TRBD1 matching over 9 bases. CDR3 length: 15 amino acids. Germline assignment: CDR1 SQVTM and CDR2 ANQGSEA. The V gene end was trimmed by 1 base and the J gene end by 4 bases; junction bases not matched to a gene: 7. The CDR3 protein is CSVEALQGARETQYF. As DNA, the CDR3 is TGCAGCGTTGAAGCCTTACAGGGGGCTAGAGAGACCCAGTACTTC.